This T cell receptor beta chain is from a study of early T cells in non-severe SARS-CoV-2 infection. Across the whole study: The chains were unpaired, and the sequenced material was bulk RNA from unsorted whole blood. Broader study findings: Using VDJdb, the matching emphasized anti-spike CD8 responses while missing private and CD4 specificities.

Unique molecular identifier tags were affixed to discrete cDNA molecules. A single record per CDR3 protein comes from TCRdb applying MiXCR to the 5' RACE reads. This table holds 30,000 or so distinct CDR3 sequences, less than 8.5% found once. Trimming cost V 5 bases and J 8 bases, with 8 bases left between them. There are 11 residues in the CDR3. Germline V gene data show CDR1 as KGHDR and CDR2 as SFDVKD. About this clonotype itself: Its antigen is as yet unknown.

The origin of this receptor is an adult who was a healthcare worker with PCR-confirmed SARS-CoV-2 infection or an uninfected control (not recorded which). Sequencing was carried out using whole blood. The V and J genes are TRBV24-1 and TRBJ1-1; D is uncertain. Here the CDR3 DNA reads TGTGCCACCAGTGTCGGCCTGGAAGCTTTCTTT. Its translation is CATSVGLEAFF.